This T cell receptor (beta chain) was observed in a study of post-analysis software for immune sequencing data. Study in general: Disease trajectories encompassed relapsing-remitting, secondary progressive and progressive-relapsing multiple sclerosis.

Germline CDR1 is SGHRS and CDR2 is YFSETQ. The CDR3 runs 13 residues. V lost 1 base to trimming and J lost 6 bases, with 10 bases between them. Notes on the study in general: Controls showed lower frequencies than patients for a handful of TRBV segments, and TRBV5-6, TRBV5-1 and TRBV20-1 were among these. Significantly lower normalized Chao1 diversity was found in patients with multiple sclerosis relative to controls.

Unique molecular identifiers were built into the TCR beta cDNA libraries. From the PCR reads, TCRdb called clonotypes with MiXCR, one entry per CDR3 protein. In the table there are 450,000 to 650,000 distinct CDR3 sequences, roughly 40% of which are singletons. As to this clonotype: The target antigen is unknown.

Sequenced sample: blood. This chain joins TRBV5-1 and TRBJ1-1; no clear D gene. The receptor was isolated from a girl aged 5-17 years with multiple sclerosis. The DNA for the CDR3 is TGCGCCAGCAGCTTGTTGGACGCCGCTGAAGCTTTCTTT. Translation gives CASSLLDAAEAFF.